This is a list of T cell receptor beta chains from one sample in a study of CD4 T cells in relation to SARS-CoV-2 and coronaviruses. Their specific antigens are unknown. TCRdb keeps only in-frame clones here, not all; method: immunoSEQ multiplex PCR. The data contain more than 20,000 clones, 70% to 80% of them singletons. The source material was CD4+ T cells from PBMCs, cultured in vitro. All receptors derive from a human donor in good health. The CDR3 runs from the conserved cysteine through the conserved F or W. The order of the fields is V gene, J gene, D gene, clone size, CDR3 length, CDR3 DNA, CDR3 protein. The D gene is left open where the match is weak. Rows may omit the clone size; those that give it use once, few, many or a size class.

>TRBV24-1|TRBJ2-3|TRBD2|.|17
TGTGCCACCAGTGATCTGGGACTAGCGGAAGGGGCAGATACGCAGTATTTT
CATSDLGLAEGADTQYF
>TRBV2|TRBJ1-5|.|once|14
TGTGCCAGCATGAAGGGAGGGGAGTATCAGCCCCAGCATTTT
CASMKGGEYQPQHF
>TRBV30|TRBJ2-3|TRBD2|.|14
TGTGCCTGGAGACCAGCGGGACGCACAGATACGCAGTATTTT
CAWRPAGRTDTQYF
>TRBV10-2|TRBJ2-3|TRBD2|.|15
TGCGCCAGCAGTGAGCCCGGACTAGTTGCAGATACGCAGTATTTT
CASSEPGLVADTQYF
>TRBV5-1|TRBJ2-1|.|.|17
TGCGCCAGCAGCTTGGCCTTGGACTCTCTTACCTACAATGAGCAGTTCTTC
CASSLALDSLTYNEQFF
>TRBV15|TRBJ1-4|.|.|14
TGTGCCACCAGCAGTCTGTCAGGGAATGAAAAACTGTTTTTT
CATSSLSGNEKLFF
>TRBV25-1|TRBJ2-1|TRBD2|.|16
TGTGCCAGCAGTGTCCCTAGCGGGAGGGACGCGAATGAGCAGTTCTTC
CASSVPSGRDANEQFF
>TRBV9|TRBJ2-7|TRBD1|.|15
TGTGCCAGCAGCCCACGGGACAGCCGAGCCTACGAGCAGTACTTC
CASSPRDSRAYEQYF
>TRBV28|TRBJ1-1|TRBD1|.|12
TGTGCCAGCAACAGGGGCGGCTTTGAAGCTTTCTTT
CASNRGGFEAFF
>TRBV2|TRBJ2-1|.|few|14
TGTGCCAGCAGGTCAGGGTTTACCTACAATGAGCAGTTCTTC
CASRSGFTYNEQFF
>TRBV24-1|TRBJ2-1|.|.|14
TGTGCCACCAGGGGGGAGAGCGCCCACAATGAGCAGTTCTTC
CATRGESAHNEQFF
>TRBV5-1|TRBJ2-3|.|.|15
TGCGCCAGCAGCTTGCAGGGAATAGCAGCAGATACGCAGTATTTT
CASSLQGIAADTQYF
>TRBV9|TRBJ1-4|.|.|15
TGTGCCAGCAGCCCTGAGGGGCAGGATGGTGAAAAACTGTTTTTT
CASSPEGQDGEKLFF
>TRBV5-6|TRBJ2-4|.|.|13
TGTGCCAGCAGCTTCGACCGCGATGGCATTCAGTACTTC
CASSFDRDGIQYF
>TRBV27|TRBJ2-1|TRBD2|.|18
TGTGCCAGCAGTTCCCGACAGACCGGGACTAGCGGCTACAATGAGCAGTTCTTC
CASSSRQTGTSGYNEQFF
>TRBV20-1|TRBJ2-1|.|.|11
TGCAGTGCTAGTTGGGGCAATGAGCAGTTCTTC
CSASWGNEQFF
>TRBV5-1|TRBJ2-1|.|.|13
TGCGCCAGCAGCGAGGGGGTCCCCAATGAGCAGTTCTTC
CASSEGVPNEQFF
>TRBV12-3/TRBV12-4|TRBJ1-5|.|.|13
TGTGCCAGCAGTTCTGGGGGGAATCAGCCCCAGCATTTT
CASSSGGNQPQHF
>TRBV30|TRBJ2-3|TRBD2|.|14
TGTGCCTGGACTAGCGGCAAAACCACAGATACGCAGTATTTT
CAWTSGKTTDTQYF
>TRBV11-2|TRBJ1-6|.|.|12
TGTGCCAGCAGCTTATCCGATCCACCCCTCCACTTT
CASSLSDPPLHF
>TRBV19|TRBJ1-2|TRBD1|.|17
TGTGCCAGTAAACCCTTACGAGCCTTGACAGGGAACTATGGCTACACCTTC
CASKPLRALTGNYGYTF
>TRBV28|TRBJ1-1|.|once|15
TGTGCCAGCAGTTTATCGGGGATCTTGGGCCCTGAAGCTTTCTTT
CASSLSGILGPEAFF
>TRBV24-1|TRBJ2-2|TRBD2|.|18
TGTGCCACCAGTGATTTGGAACCGGGACTAGCGGGGGCGGGGGAGCTGTTTTTT
CATSDLEPGLAGAGELFF
>TRBV2|TRBJ2-7|TRBD2|once|15
TGTGCCAGCAGTGGGGCTAGCGGGAGCCCCATAAAGCAGTACTTC
CASSGASGSPIKQYF
>TRBV15|TRBJ1-2|.|.|17
TGTGCCACCAGCTACCACCCCAATTCTGGACGGAACTATGGCTACACCTTC
CATSYHPNSGRNYGYTF
>TRBV9|TRBJ2-2|.|once|15
TGTGCCAGCAGCCCTCGTGGGGCGCAAACCGGGGAGCTGTTTTTT
CASSPRGAQTGELFF
>TRBV7-9|TRBJ2-1|TRBD2|.|16
TGTGCCAGCAGCTTGACTCCTAGCGGGACCTACAATGAGCAGTTCTTC
CASSLTPSGTYNEQFF
>TRBV7-2|TRBJ1-2|.|.|12
TGTGCCAGCAGCCCCCGAACGGGAGGCTACACCTTC
CASSPRTGGYTF
>TRBV25-1|TRBJ1-4|.|.|13
TGTGCCAGCAGTGAATTGTCGGAGACGAAACTGTTTTTT
CASSELSETKLFF
>TRBV5-6|TRBJ1-4|.|.|14
TGTGCCAGCAGCCCGACAAGGAGGGGTGAAAAACTGTTTTTT
CASSPTRRGEKLFF
>TRBV5-4|TRBJ2-2|.|.|15
TGTGCCAGCAGCTGGGCAGGGGTCAACACCGGGGAGCTGTTTTTT
CASSWAGVNTGELFF
>TRBV2|TRBJ2-5|TRBD2|.|15
TGTGCCAGCAGTAGAGAAACTAGCGGCCTCGGGACCCAGTACTTC
CASSRETSGLGTQYF
>TRBV12-3/TRBV12-4|TRBJ1-1|.|.|12
TGTGCCAGCACCGGTTGGGACACTGAAGCTTTCTTT
CASTGWDTEAFF
>TRBV2|TRBJ2-1|.|few|12
TGTGCCAGCACGTACGTAAACAATGAGCAGTTCTTC
CASTYVNNEQFF
>TRBV12-3/TRBV12-4|TRBJ2-7|.|once|11
TGTGCCAGCAGTCTAAACTACGAGCAGTACTTC
CASSLNYEQYF
>TRBV14|TRBJ2-3|.|medium-sized|14
TGTGCCAGCAGCCAAGAGGGGACAATTAATACGCAGTATTTT
CASSQEGTINTQYF
>TRBV7-9|TRBJ1-5|.|.|13
TGTGCCAGCAGCGGTAATAGCAATCAGCCCCAGCATTTT
CASSGNSNQPQHF
>TRBV5-1|TRBJ2-3|.|.|12
TGCGCCAGCAGCTCTCCCGCCGATACGCAGTATTTT
CASSSPADTQYF
>TRBV24-1|TRBJ1-5|TRBD1|once|17
TGTGCCACCAGTGACGGGGGGACAGGGCCCTTCAATCAGCCCCAGCATTTT
CATSDGGTGPFNQPQHF
>TRBV18|TRBJ1-1|TRBD1|.|15
TGTGCCAGCTCACCTTGGACAGGGGCGGACACTGAAGCTTTCTTT
CASSPWTGADTEAFF
>TRBV5-6|TRBJ2-4|TRBD2|.|15
TGTGCCAGCAGCTTGGTAGCGGGAGGACAGAACATTCAGTACTTC
CASSLVAGGQNIQYF
>TRBV24-1|TRBJ2-3|TRBD2|.|13
TGTGCCACCAGTGGTCTAGCGGGAGATACGCAGTATTTT
CATSGLAGDTQYF
>TRBV19|TRBJ1-5|.|.|16
TGTGCCAGTAGTATTTCGAGCAGGGTAGTCGGTCAGCCCCAGCATTTT
CASSISSRVVGQPQHF
>TRBV5-4|TRBJ2-7|.|.|12
TGTGCCAGCAGCCTGGAGGCCTACGAGCAGTACTTC
CASSLEAYEQYF
>TRBV19|TRBJ2-7|.|.|13
TGTGCCAGTAGTATCGGGAAGCCGTACGAGCAGTACTTC
CASSIGKPYEQYF
>TRBV3-1/TRBV3-2|TRBJ2-7|.|few|13
TGTGCCAGCAGCCTAGGGGAGACCTACGAGCAGTACTTC
CASSLGETYEQYF
>TRBV18|TRBJ2-1|TRBD2|.|17
TGTGCCAGCTCACCACCCTCCGGGACTAGGACTAACAATGAGCAGTTCTTC
CASSPPSGTRTNNEQFF
>TRBV5-6|TRBJ2-7|.|.|14
TGTGCCAGCAGCTTGGCCGGGACCCCCTACGAGCAGTACTTC
CASSLAGTPYEQYF
>TRBV11-1|TRBJ2-3|.|.|12
TGTGCCAGCAGCTTAAGCCCAGATACGCAGTATTTT
CASSLSPDTQYF
>TRBV19|TRBJ2-1|TRBD1|.|17
TGTGCCAGTAGTATAGTCGGGGGGACAGGGCTAAACAATGAGCAGTTCTTC
CASSIVGGTGLNNEQFF
>TRBV2|TRBJ2-7|.|.|11
TGTGCCAGCAGTGGTGCAAACGAGCAGTACTTC
CASSGANEQYF
>TRBV19|TRBJ2-2|TRBD1|few|16
TGTGCCAGTAGTATAGATACAGGGGGTGGCACCGGGGAGCTGTTTTTT
CASSIDTGGGTGELFF
>TRBV2|TRBJ1-1|TRBD1|.|14
TGTGCCAGCAGATCCCGGGACAGGTACACTGAAGCTTTCTTT
CASRSRDRYTEAFF
>TRBV7-8|TRBJ2-7|.|.|13
TGTGCCAGCAGCCAGAGCTGGACATGGGAGCAGTACTTC
CASSQSWTWEQYF